A single sample is the source of the 3 T cell receptor beta chains below, sequenced in a study of T-cell reconstitution after alpha-beta-depleted transplantation in children. Unique molecular identifiers tagged the TCRbeta library. TCRdb redid the calling of the PCR reads with MiXCR, one entry per CDR3 protein. In the table there are about 16,000 distinct CDR3 sequences, 7.7% of which are singletons. This material consisted of PBMCs, mostly from graft donor cells, taken 60 days after TCRalphabeta/CD19-depleted stem cell transplant. The receptors were gathered from a boy less than two years old who had a stem cell transplant for Wiskott-Aldrich syndrome, so the T cells may come from the graft donor.

This clonotype was observed at least ten times. V usage is TRBV6-2 or TRBV6-3 and J usage is TRBJ1-2; maybe TRBD1 (5 bases). Germline V gene sequence: CDR1 MNHEY, CDR2 SVGEGT. V lost 7 bases and J 4 bases, leaving 16 bases between the germline ends. The CDR3 runs to 14 residues. CDR3 region: CASTSGTGPYGYTF. The CDR3 coding sequence is TGTGCCAGCACCTCCGGGACGGGGCCCTATGGCTACACCTTC.

The chain carries TRBV6-1 and TRBJ2-5; 10 nucleotides agree with TRBD2. Looked up from germline, CDR1 is MNHNS and CDR2 is SASEGT. V dropped 8 bases and J dropped 5; count of bases not matched to a gene: 5. The CDR3 extends over 13 amino acids. CDR3 amino acids: CASSSGRMETQYF. CDR3 bases: TGTGCCAGCTCTAGCGGGAGAATGGAGACCCAGTACTTC.

This clonotype was recorded at least ten times. The V gene is TRBV5-1, the J gene TRBJ2-7; D gene ambiguous. This CDR3 comprises 14 residues. V was clipped by 1 base and J by 2 bases, with 10 bases between them. CDR1 SGHRS and CDR2 YFSETQ come from the germline V gene. The CDR3 DNA follows: TGCGCCAGCAGCTTGCCAGACGGTCCCTACGAGCAGTACTTC. Its translation is CASSLPDGPYEQYF.